This T cell receptor (beta chain) was recovered during a study of human T cells and chemical hapten exposure. In the study overall: Patients, a majority of them female, were diagnosed with alopecia areata, totalis or universalis. Largely, small differences in pooled library volume made per-sample TCR yields vary.

Germline values: CDR1 LGHDT, CDR2 YNNKEL (reference sequence). The CDR3 consists of 13 residues. Methods used by the authors: Sequenced samples showed a median of approximately 96,000 TCRs each, with counts running from around 25,000 to 690,000. TCRdb itself ran the RACE reads through MiXCR, one entry per CDR3 protein. The V and J calls reflect TCRdb's pipeline rather than the authors' work. Seen here are 180,000 or so distinct CDR3 sequences, 13% to 15% observed once, and the top ten hold about 1.7%. Time point noted: patch test 1, 2 weeks after DPC sensitization. Indicated treatment: therapeutic diphenylcyclopropenone sensitization with weekly scalp DPC. The study's findings and limits: Patch test score showed a positive correlation with PT1 expanded TCR counts.

This clonotype was observed a few times. The antigen remains undetermined. Sequence at one end of the junction differs from germline and may be a read error. The sample consisted of whole blood, taken in connection with sensitization to the hapten diphenylcyclopropenone (DPC). V and J are TRBV3-1 and TRBJ2-7, with D unresolved. This clonotype was sampled from a woman between 25 and 40 years old with alopecia areata. Some clones in this sample may be carry-over from other donors' samples. CDR3 nucleotides: TGTGCCAGCAGCCAAGATACCGGGTCCCGGCAGGACTTC. It yields the protein CASSQDTGSRQDF.